The sequence of this T cell receptor beta chain was determined in a study of blood T cell repertoires in COVID-19. Across the whole study: Sources were T cells, B-cell-depleted T cells, or PBMCs; the material itself was cDNA or gDNA.

TCRdb's copy holds only in-frame clones and misses some; the assay was immunoSEQ multiplex PCR. The data hold about 100,000 clones, with roughly 90% observed a single time. There are 12 residues in the CDR3. Trimming removed 10 bases from V and 5 bases from J; junction bases left unmatched: 5. The clonotype comes from a man aged 30-40 years in a cohort sampled during active COVID-19. This chain joins TRBV12-3 or TRBV12-4 and TRBJ2-1, with 7 nucleotides matching TRBD2. Specimen: peripheral blood. The CDR3 region has the DNA TGTGCCACCTGGGGGGGGGACAATGAGCAGTTCTTC. Its protein product is CATWGGDNEQFF.